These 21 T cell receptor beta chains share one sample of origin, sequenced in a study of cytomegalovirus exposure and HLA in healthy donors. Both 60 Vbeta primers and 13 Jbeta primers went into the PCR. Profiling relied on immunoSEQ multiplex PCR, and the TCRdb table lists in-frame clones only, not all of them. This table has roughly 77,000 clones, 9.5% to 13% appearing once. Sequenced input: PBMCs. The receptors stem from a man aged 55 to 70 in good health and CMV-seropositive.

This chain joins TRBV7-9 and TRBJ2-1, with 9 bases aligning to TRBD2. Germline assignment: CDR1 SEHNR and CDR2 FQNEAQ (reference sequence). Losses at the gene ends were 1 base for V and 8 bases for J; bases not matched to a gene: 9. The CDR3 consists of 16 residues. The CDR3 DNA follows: TGTGCCAGCAGCTTAGGAGGTAGCGGGAGATCGCATGAGCAGTTCTTC. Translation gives CASSLGGSGRSHEQFF.

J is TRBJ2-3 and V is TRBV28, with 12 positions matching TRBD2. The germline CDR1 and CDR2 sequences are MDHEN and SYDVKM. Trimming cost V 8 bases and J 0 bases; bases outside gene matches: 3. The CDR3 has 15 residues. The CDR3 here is CASRLAGESTDTQYF. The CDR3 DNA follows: TGTGCCAGCCGACTAGCGGGAGAAAGCACAGATACGCAGTATTTT.

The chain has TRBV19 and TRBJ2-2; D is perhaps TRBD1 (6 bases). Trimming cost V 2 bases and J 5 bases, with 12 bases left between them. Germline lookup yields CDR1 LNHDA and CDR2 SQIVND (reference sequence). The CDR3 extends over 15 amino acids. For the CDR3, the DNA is TGTGCCAGTAGTATAACAGGGATTTTTACCGGGGAGCTGTTTTTT. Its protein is CASSITGIFTGELFF.

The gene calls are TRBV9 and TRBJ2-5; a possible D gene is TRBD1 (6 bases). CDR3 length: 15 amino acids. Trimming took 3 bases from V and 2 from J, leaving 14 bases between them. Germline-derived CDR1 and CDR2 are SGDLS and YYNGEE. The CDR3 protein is CASSEGVQVQETQYF. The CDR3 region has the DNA TGTGCCAGCAGCGAGGGGGTTCAGGTGCAAGAGACCCAGTACTTC.

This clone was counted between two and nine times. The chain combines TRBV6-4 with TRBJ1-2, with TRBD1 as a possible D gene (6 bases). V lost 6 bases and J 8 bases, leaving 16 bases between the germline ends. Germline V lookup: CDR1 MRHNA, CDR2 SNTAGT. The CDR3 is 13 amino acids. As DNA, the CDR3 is TGTGCCAGCAGCCCTCCGGGGGGGGGCGGCTACACCTTC. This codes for CASSPPGGGGYTF.

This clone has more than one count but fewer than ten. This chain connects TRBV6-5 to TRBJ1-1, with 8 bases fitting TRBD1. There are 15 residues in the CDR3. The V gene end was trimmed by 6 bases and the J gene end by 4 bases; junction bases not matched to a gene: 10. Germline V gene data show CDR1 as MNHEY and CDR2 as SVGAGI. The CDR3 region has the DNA TGTGCCAGCAGCGACCTCACAGGGGGGGCCACTGAAGCTTTCTTT. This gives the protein CASSDLTGGATEAFF.

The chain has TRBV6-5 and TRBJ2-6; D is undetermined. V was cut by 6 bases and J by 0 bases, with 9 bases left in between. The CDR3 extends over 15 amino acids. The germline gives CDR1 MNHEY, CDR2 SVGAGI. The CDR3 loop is CASRPLSSGANVLTF. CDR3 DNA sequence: TGTGCCAGCAGGCCTCTCAGCTCTGGGGCCAACGTCCTGACTTTC.

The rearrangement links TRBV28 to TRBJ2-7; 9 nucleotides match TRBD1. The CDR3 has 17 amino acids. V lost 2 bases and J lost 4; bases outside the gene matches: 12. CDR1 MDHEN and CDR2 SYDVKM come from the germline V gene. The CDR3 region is CASSLRVLGTGSYEQYF. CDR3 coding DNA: TGTGCCAGCAGTTTAAGGGTACTCGGGACAGGGTCGTACGAGCAGTACTTC. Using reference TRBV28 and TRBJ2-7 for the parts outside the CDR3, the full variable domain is DVKVTQSSRYLVKRTGEKVFLECVQDMDHENMFWYRQDPGLGLRLIYFSYDVKMKEKGDIPEGYSVSREKKERFSLILESASTNQTSMYLCASSLRVLGTGSYEQYFGPGTRLTVT.

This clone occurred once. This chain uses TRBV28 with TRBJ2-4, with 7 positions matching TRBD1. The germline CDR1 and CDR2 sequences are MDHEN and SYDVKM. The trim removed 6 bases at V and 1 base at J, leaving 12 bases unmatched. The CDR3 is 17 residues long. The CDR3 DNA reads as TGTGCCAGCAGAGCTCCAGGGGGACCTCTGGCCAAAAACATTCAGTACTTC. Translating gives CASRAPGGPLAKNIQYF.

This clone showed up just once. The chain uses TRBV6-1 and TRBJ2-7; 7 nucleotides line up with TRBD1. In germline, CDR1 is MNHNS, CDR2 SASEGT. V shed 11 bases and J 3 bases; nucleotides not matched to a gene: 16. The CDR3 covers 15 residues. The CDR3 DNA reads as TGTGCCCCCCTCTTTGAGGGGGCGATTATCTACGAGCAGTACGTC. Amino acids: CAPLFEGAIIYEQYV.

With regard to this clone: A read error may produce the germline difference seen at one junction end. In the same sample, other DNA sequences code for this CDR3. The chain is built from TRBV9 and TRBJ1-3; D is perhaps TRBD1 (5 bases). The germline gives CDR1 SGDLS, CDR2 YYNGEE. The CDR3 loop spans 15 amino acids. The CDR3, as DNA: TGTGCCAGCAGCGACGCGGGGGGAGAAGGAAACACTATATATTTT. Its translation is CASSDAGGEGNTIYF.

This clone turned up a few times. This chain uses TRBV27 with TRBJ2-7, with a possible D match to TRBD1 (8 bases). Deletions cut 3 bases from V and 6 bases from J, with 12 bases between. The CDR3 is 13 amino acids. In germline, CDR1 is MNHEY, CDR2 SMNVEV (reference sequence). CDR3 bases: TGTGCCAGCAGTTTGAACAGGGGGGGCGAGCAGTACGTC. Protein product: CASSLNRGGEQYV.

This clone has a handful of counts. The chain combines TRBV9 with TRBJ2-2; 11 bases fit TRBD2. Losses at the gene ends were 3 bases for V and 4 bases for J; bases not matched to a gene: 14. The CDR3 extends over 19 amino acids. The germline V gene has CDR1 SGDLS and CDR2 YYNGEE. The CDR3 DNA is TGTGCCAGCAGCGAGGGGGAACTAGCGGGGGCCTTAAGCACCGGGGAGCTGTTTTTT. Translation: CASSEGELAGALSTGELFF. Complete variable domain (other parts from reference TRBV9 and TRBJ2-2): DSGVTQTPKHLITATGQRVTLRCSPRSGDLSVYWYQQSLDQGLQFLIQYYNGEERAKGNILERFSAQQFPDLHSELNLSSLELGDSALYFCASSEGELAGALSTGELFFGEGSRLTVL.

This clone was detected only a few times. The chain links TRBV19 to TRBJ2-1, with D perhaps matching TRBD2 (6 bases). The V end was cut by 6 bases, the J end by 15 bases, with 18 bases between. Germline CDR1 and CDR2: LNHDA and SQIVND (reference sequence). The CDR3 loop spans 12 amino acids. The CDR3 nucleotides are TGTGCCAGTAGCGGGCGGGACTCTGGAGTGTTCTTC. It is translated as CASSGRDSGVFF. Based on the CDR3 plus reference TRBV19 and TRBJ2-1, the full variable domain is DGGITQSPKYLFRKEGQNVTLSCEQNLNHDAMYWYRQDPGQGLRLIYYSQIVNDFQKGDIAEGYSVSREKKESFPLTVTSAQKNPTAFYLCASSGRDSGVFFGPGTRLTVL.

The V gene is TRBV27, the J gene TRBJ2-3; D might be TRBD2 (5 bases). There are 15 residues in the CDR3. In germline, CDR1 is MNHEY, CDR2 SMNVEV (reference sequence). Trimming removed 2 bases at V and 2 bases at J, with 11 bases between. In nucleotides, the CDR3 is TGTGCCAGCAGTTTACGGGGATCCCCCACAGATACGCAGTATTTT. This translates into CASSLRGSPTDTQYF.

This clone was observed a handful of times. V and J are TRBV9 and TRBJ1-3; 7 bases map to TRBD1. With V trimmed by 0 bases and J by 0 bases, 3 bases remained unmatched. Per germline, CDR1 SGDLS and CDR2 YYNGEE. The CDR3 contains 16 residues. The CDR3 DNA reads TGTGCCAGCAGCGTAGGGACAGGCTACTCTGGAAACACCATATATTTT. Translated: CASSVGTGYSGNTIYF. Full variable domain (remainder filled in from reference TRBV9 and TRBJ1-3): DSGVTQTPKHLITATGQRVTLRCSPRSGDLSVYWYQQSLDQGLQFLIQYYNGEERAKGNILERFSAQQFPDLHSELNLSSLELGDSALYFCASSVGTGYSGNTIYFGEGSWLTVV.

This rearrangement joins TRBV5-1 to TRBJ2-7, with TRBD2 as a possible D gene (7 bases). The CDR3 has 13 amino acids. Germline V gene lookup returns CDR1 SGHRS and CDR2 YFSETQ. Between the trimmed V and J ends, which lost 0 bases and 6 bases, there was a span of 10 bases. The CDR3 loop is CASSLAGGREQYV. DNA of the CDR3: TGCGCCAGCAGCTTGGCCGGGGGGCGCGAGCAGTACGTC.

CDR3 DNA sequence: TGTGCCTCTTCCGGGACTCCCCGCTCAGATACGCAGTATTTT. Translating it yields CASSGTPRSDTQYF. This chain uses TRBV30 with TRBJ2-3; a possible D gene is TRBD2 (6 bases). Germline CDR1 GTSNPN, CDR2 SVGIG (reference sequence). This CDR3 has 14 residues. The V gene lost 7 bases and the J gene lost 4 bases, with 18 bases spanning the gap.

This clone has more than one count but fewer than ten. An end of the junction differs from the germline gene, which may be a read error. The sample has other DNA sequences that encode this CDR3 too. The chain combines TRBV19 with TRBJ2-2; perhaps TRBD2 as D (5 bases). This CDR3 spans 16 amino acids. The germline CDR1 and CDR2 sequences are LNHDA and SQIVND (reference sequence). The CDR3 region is CASSIEASGGTGELFF. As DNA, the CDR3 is TGTGCCAGCAGTATTGAGGCGAGCGGAGGTACCGGGGAGCTGTTTTTT.

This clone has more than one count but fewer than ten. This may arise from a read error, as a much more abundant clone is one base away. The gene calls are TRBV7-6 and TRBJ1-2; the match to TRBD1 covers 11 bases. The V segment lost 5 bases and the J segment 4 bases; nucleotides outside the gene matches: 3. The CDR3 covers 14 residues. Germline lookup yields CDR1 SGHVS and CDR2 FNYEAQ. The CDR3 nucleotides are TGTGCCAGCAGCCCGGGACAGGGGGGCTATGGCTACACCTTC. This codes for CASSPGQGGYGYTF.

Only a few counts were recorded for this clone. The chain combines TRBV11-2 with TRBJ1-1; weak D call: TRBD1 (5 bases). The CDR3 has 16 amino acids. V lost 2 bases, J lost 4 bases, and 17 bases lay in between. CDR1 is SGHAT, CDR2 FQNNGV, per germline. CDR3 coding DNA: TGTGCCAGCAGCTTATCCTCGGGGGGGGTGAGCACTGAAGCTTTCTTT. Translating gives CASSLSSGGVSTEAFF.